Below, 23 T cell receptor beta chains from the same sample are listed, as sequenced in a study of identifying expanded T cells in peripheral blood. Sequencing was performed with immunoSEQ multiplex PCR; in TCRdb, only in-frame clones are kept and a portion is missing. The sample contains tens of thousands of clones, 84% of which appear only once. The sample was blood. These receptor sequences come from a person aged 18 to 75 in good health.

This chain joins TRBV13 and TRBJ2-6; D unclear. The CDR3 length is 12 residues. CDR1 PRHDT and CDR2 FYEKMQ come from the germline V gene (reference sequence). This CDR3 reads CAISSGANVLTF. Here the CDR3 DNA reads TGTGCGATCAGCTCTGGGGCCAACGTCCTGACTTTC.

This clone was recorded only once. This chain links TRBV7-6 with TRBJ2-1; D is possibly TRBD2 (6 bases). Trimming stripped 4 bases from V and 8 bases from J, with 12 bases between. The CDR3 is 13 residues long. Germline lookup yields CDR1 SGHVS and CDR2 FNYEAQ. CDR3: CASSSRTNDEQFF. The CDR3 bases are TGTGCCAGCAGCTCACGGACTAACGATGAGCAGTTCTTC.

On this clone itself: Other DNA variants within this sample encode the same CDR3. The J gene is TRBJ2-1, the V gene TRBV9; 11 bases line up with TRBD2. V lost 0 bases to trimming and J lost 4 bases; unmatched junction nucleotides: 0. The CDR3 extends over 15 amino acids. Germline V gene data show CDR1 as SGDLS and CDR2 as YYNGEE. The CDR3 DNA reads as TGTGCCAGCAGCGTAGGACTAGCGGGATACAATGAGCAGTTCTTC. Residues: CASSVGLAGYNEQFF.

This chain links TRBV4-3 with TRBJ1-5, with D possibly TRBD1 on 5 matching bases. Looked up from germline, CDR1 is LGHNA and CDR2 is YSLEER. Deletions cut 0 bases from V and 1 base from J, with 10 bases between. The CDR3 is made up of 16 amino acids. CDR3 nucleotide sequence: TGCGCCAGCAGCCAAGAGCAGGGAGTGAGCAATCAGCCCCAGCATTTT. Its translation is CASSQEQGVSNQPQHF.

The V call is TRBV11-2, the J call TRBJ2-7; D perhaps matches TRBD2 (5 bases). Germline V gives CDR1 SGHAT, CDR2 FQNNGV. The CDR3 has 13 amino acids. V was clipped by 2 bases and J by 3 bases, with 8 bases between them. The CDR3 here is CASSLTGYYEQYF. The DNA of the CDR3 is TGTGCCAGCAGCTTAACGGGGTACTACGAGCAGTACTTC. Full variable domain (missing parts from reference TRBV11-2 and TRBJ2-7): EAGVAQSPRYKIIEKRQSVAFWCNPISGHATLYWYQQILGQGPKLLIQFQNNGVVDDSQLPKDRFSAERLKGVDSTLKIQPAKLEDSAVYLCASSLTGYYEQYFGPGTRLTVT.

This rearrangement joins TRBV11-1 to TRBJ2-5; possible D gene TRBD2, 6 bases. V lost 2 bases and J lost 4, with 11 bases in between. Germline CDR1 SGHAT, CDR2 FQDESV (reference sequence). This CDR3 contains 14 residues. Written as DNA, the CDR3 is TGTGCCAGCAGCTTATCCGGGAGTGTAGAGACCCAGTACTTC. It yields the protein CASSLSGSVETQYF.

The chain combines TRBV25-1 with TRBJ2-7, with 8 nucleotides matching TRBD2. This CDR3 contains 16 residues. V was clipped by 5 bases and J by 2 bases; unmatched bases: 11. Germline values: CDR1 MGHDK, CDR2 SYGVNS. The CDR3 DNA reads TGTGCCAGCAGTTTTGGGACCGGGGGGGGAGCCTACGAGCAGTACTTC. This encodes CASSFGTGGGAYEQYF.

The chain recombines TRBV4-3 with TRBJ1-4; D not certain. This CDR3 has 15 amino acids. The V end was cut by 4 bases, the J end by 5 bases, with 14 bases between. Germline CDR1 reads LGHNA; CDR2 reads YSLEER. The CDR3 sequence is CASSLVPGENEKLFF. The CDR3, as DNA: TGCGCCAGCAGCCTTGTCCCAGGAGAGAATGAAAAACTGTTTTTT.

The chain joins TRBV7-9 to TRBJ2-1, with TRBD1 matching over 9 bases. Germline CDR1 and CDR2: SEHNR and FQNEAQ (reference sequence). V dropped 5 bases and J dropped 2; count of bases not matched to a gene: 4. This CDR3 spans 15 amino acids. The CDR3 region is CASSLGTGTYNEQFF. The CDR3 region has the DNA TGTGCCAGCAGCCTCGGGACAGGGACCTACAATGAGCAGTTCTTC.

The genes are TRBV28 and TRBJ1-4, with 11 positions matching TRBD1. Per germline, CDR1 MDHEN and CDR2 SYDVKM. The CDR3 totals 16 residues. Germline trimming cut 5 bases from V and 6 bases from J; bases unmatched to any gene: 8. CDR3 nucleotides: TGTGCCAGCAGTCCAACTCGGACAGGGGGCGATGAAAAACTGTTTTTT. Its translation is CASSPTRTGGDEKLFF. Full variable domain (remainder filled in from reference TRBV28 and TRBJ1-4): DVKVTQSSRYLVKRTGEKVFLECVQDMDHENMFWYRQDPGLGLRLIYFSYDVKMKEKGDIPEGYSVSREKKERFSLILESASTNQTSMYLCASSPTRTGGDEKLFFGSGTQLSVL.

This chain joins TRBV15 and TRBJ2-7; D ambiguous. With 1 base removed from V and 1 base from J, the gap between germline ends came to 17 bases. Germline V gene lookup returns CDR1 LNHNV and CDR2 YYDKDF (reference sequence). CDR3 length equals 17 residues. The CDR3 nucleotides are TGTGCCACCAGCAGAGTTGGTCTTGGGCAGATTTCCTACGAGCAGTACTTC. Translated, it gives CATSRVGLGQISYEQYF.

The chain is built from TRBV27 and TRBJ2-7, with 9 bases identical to TRBD2. CDR3 size: 15 residues. V was pared by 1 base and J by 4 bases, with 5 bases of the junction left unmatched. Per germline, CDR1 MNHEY and CDR2 SMNVEV (reference sequence). The CDR3 bases are TGTGCCAGCAGTTTATTAGCGGGAGTCGGGTACGAGCAGTACTTC. Protein: CASSLLAGVGYEQYF.

This chain joins TRBV9 and TRBJ1-1, with TRBD1 matching over 7 bases. Germline lookup yields CDR1 SGDLS and CDR2 YYNGEE. The J segment lost 8 bases and the V segment lost 3 bases, leaving 10 bases of the junction unmatched. There are 14 residues in the CDR3. This CDR3 reads CASSAGGQPTEAFF. The CDR3 DNA is TGTGCCAGCAGCGCCGGGGGACAGCCCACCGAAGCTTTCTTT.

V and J are TRBV4-2 and TRBJ1-1; TRBD1 aligns across 9 bases. J was trimmed by 1 base and V by 3 bases; bases with no gene match: 3. The CDR3 sequence is 15 residues long. The germline V gene encodes CDR1 LGHNA and CDR2 YNFKEQ. For the CDR3, the DNA is TGTGCCAGCAGCCAGGCGGACAGGGGGAACACTGAAGCTTTCTTT. Encoded protein: CASSQADRGNTEAFF.

J is TRBJ2-1 and V is TRBV6-5, with D unclear. From germline, CDR1 is MNHEY and CDR2 SVGAGI. V shed 5 bases and J shed 8 bases, with 13 bases lying between them. There are 13 residues in the CDR3. CDR3 in amino acids: CASSLRADHEQFF. The CDR3 DNA reads TGTGCCAGCAGTCTCCGGGCGGACCATGAGCAGTTCTTC.

The rearrangement uses TRBV5-1 and TRBJ2-3; perhaps TRBD2 as D (5 bases). The CDR3 has 16 residues. The V end was cut by 0 bases, the J end by 3 bases, with 14 bases between. The germline V gene encodes CDR1 SGHRS and CDR2 YFSETQ. This CDR3 is CASSLAVATGTDTQYF. CDR3 sequence (DNA): TGCGCCAGCAGCTTGGCCGTAGCGACGGGGACAGATACGCAGTATTTT.

The chain joins TRBV9 to TRBJ2-1; 11 bases fit TRBD2. The V segment lost 4 bases and the J segment 2 bases; nucleotides outside the gene matches: 11. The CDR3 contains 18 residues. Germline CDR1 reads SGDLS; CDR2 reads YYNGEE. CDR3 bases: TGTGCCAGCAGCCTCCCCGGGACTAGCGGAAGTCCCTACAATGAGCAGTTCTTC. Protein: CASSLPGTSGSPYNEQFF. The variable domain in full, with the rest retrieved from reference TRBV9 and TRBJ2-1, is DSGVTQTPKHLITATGQRVTLRCSPRSGDLSVYWYQQSLDQGLQFLIQYYNGEERAKGNILERFSAQQFPDLHSELNLSSLELGDSALYFCASSLPGTSGSPYNEQFFGPGTRLTVL.

The chain uses TRBV10-3 and TRBJ1-1, with D maybe TRBD1 (5 bases). The CDR3 has 16 amino acids. Trimming took off 1 base at V and 0 bases at J, with 12 bases between the two ends. CDR1 ENHRY and CDR2 SYGVKD come from the germline V gene. CDR3 in DNA: TGTGCCATCAGTGAGTATTCGACAGTTATGAACACTGAAGCTTTCTTT. It codes for CAISEYSTVMNTEAFF.

Details on this clone: An end of the junction does not agree with germline; a read error may underlie this. The V and J genes are TRBV7-2 and TRBJ2-5; 8 bases match TRBD2. This CDR3 has 14 residues. CDR1 and CDR2 from the germline V gene are SGHTA and FQGNSA. In DNA, the CDR3 is TGTGCCAGCAGCTCGCCGGGACTAGTATCCCCTAAGAACTTC. Translation gives CASSSPGLVSPKNF.

The rearrangement uses TRBV7-3 and TRBJ2-7, with 10 bases lining up with TRBD1. CDR1 is SGHTA, CDR2 FQGTGA, per germline. The J segment lost 3 bases and the V segment lost 4 bases, leaving 3 bases of the junction unmatched. CDR3 length: 14 residues. CDR3 sequence (DNA): TGTGCCAGCAGCTCCGGGACAGGGGACTACGAGCAGTACTTC. This codes for CASSSGTGDYEQYF.

The rearrangement joins TRBV4-3 to TRBJ2-5; no definite D call. CDR1 and CDR2 (germline): LGHNA, YSLEER. V lost 0 bases, J lost 1 base, and 3 bases lay in between. This CDR3 comprises 13 residues. The CDR3 is CASSQEGQETQYF. DNA of the CDR3: TGCGCCAGCAGCCAAGAGGGCCAAGAGACCCAGTACTTC.

J is TRBJ2-5 and V is TRBV11-2; D might be TRBD2 (6 bases). This CDR3 region has 14 residues. Germline CDR1 SGHAT, CDR2 FQNNGV. With 5 bases removed from V and 4 bases from J, the gap between germline ends came to 14 bases. Here the CDR3 reads CASSPSGLAETQYF. The CDR3 DNA reads TGTGCCAGCAGCCCCTCGGGACTGGCAGAGACCCAGTACTTC.

The J gene is TRBJ2-1, the V gene TRBV25-1, with D perhaps matching TRBD2 (6 bases). The CDR3 spans 16 residues. Germline CDR1 is MGHDK and CDR2 is SYGVNS. V lost 1 base and J lost 8, with 18 bases in between. The CDR3, as DNA: TGTGCCAGCAGTGAATCTAAGGGAGCGGGTTCCGATGAGCAGTTCTTC. This encodes CASSESKGAGSDEQFF.